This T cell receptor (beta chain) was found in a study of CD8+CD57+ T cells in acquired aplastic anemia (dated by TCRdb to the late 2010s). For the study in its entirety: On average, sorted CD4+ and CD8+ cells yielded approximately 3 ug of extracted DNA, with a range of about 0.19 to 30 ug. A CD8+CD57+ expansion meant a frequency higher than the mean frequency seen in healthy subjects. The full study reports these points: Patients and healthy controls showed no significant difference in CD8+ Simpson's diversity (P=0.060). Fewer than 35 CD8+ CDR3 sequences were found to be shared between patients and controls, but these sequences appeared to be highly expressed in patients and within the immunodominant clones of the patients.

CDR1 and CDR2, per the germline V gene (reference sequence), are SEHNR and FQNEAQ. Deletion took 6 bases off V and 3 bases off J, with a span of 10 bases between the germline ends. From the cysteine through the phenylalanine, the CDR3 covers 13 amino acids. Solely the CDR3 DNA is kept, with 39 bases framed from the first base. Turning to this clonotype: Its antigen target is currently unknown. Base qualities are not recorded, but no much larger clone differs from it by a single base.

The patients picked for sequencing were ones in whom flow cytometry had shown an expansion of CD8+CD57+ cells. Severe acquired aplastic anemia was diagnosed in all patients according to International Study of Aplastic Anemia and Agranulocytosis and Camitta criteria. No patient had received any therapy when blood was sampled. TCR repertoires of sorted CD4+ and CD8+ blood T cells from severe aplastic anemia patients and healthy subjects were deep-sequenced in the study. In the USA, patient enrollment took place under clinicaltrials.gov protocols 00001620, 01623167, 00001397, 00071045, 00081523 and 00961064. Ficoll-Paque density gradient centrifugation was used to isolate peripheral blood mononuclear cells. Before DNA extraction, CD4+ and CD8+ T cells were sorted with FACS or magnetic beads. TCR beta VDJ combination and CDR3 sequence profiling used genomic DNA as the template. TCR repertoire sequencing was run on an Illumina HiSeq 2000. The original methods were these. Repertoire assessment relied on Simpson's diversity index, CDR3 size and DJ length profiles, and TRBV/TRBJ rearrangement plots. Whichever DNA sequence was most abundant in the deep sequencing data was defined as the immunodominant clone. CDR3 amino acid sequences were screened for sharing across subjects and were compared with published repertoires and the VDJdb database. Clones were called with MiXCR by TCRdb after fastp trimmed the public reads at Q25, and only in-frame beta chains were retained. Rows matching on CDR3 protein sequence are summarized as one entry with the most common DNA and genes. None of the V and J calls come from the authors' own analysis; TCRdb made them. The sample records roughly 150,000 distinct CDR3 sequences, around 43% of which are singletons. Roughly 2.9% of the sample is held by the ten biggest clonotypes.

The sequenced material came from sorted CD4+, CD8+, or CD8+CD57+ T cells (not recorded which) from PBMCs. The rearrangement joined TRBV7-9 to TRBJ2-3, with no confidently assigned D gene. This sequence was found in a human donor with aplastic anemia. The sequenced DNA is TGTGCCAGCAGAATAGGAAGGACAGATACGCAGTATTTT. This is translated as CASRIGRTDTQYF.